This section outlines one T cell receptor (beta chain) sequence together with its context. The CDR3 extends over 16 amino acids. Germline V lookup: CDR1 MGHRA, CDR2 YSYEKL. J lost 1 base, V lost 5 bases, and 8 bases had no gene match. The data belong to a study of blood T cell repertoires in COVID-19. The wider study: COVID-19 samples from acute and convalescent phases originated in the United States, Italy and Spain. PBMCs, B-cell-depleted T cells, or T cells provided the cDNA or gDNA that made up the material.

The data were produced by immunoSEQ multiplex PCR, yet TCRdb's version contains in-frame clones alone and is incomplete. This table holds about half a million clones, 70% to 90% found once. Sequencing was performed on peripheral blood. This chain links TRBV4-1 with TRBJ2-3; 8 bases are a match to TRBD2. The sequence was collected from a human donor in a cohort sampled during active COVID-19. CDR3: CASSLGAGEGTDTQYF. Written as DNA, the CDR3 is TGCGCCAGCAGCTTAGGAGCGGGAGAGGGCACAGATACGCAGTATTTT.